This TCR beta chain originates from a study of blood T cell repertoires in COVID-19. Turning to the study itself: Spain, Italy and the United States supplied samples that represented acute and convalescent COVID-19.

Authors' data handling: Amplified reference gene primers provided the basis for estimating nucleated cell counts. Assay used: immunoSEQ multiplex PCR; TCRdb lists only in-frame clones, some missing. V, J and clone size are taken as reported in that table, and D and trimming were inferred from the DNA itself. The sample carries about 170,000 clones, about 86% recorded once. CDR1 is MNHEY and CDR2 is SVGAGI in the germline V gene. V trimming: 0 bases; J trimming: 5 bases; junction bases outside the gene matches: 4. The CDR3 consists of 14 residues. The gene calls are TRBV6-5 and TRBJ2-7, with TRBD1 matching over 7 bases. This TCR came from a woman aged 55-69 years with COVID-19, enrolled during active disease. Input material: peripheral blood. CDR3 coding DNA: TGTGCCAGCAGTTACTCAAGGGGGCTAAACGAGCAGTACTTC. Protein product: CASSYSRGLNEQYF.